This T cell receptor beta chain was captured by sequencing in a study of blood T cells in healthy people across ages. Overall study findings and caveats: Investigators treated diversity estimates from one million T cells as underestimates.

The table lists this clonotype with a few counts. Antigen specificity is unknown. The CDR3 extends over 16 amino acids. J gave up 0 bases and V 4 bases, and 6 bases lay outside the gene matches. Germline lookup yields CDR1 LGHNA and CDR2 YNFKEQ. Sample-barcoded 5' priming and a J-beta primer mix drove a second PCR of about 7 to 12 cycles. TCRdb re-derived calls from the 5' RACE reads in MiXCR, one entry per CDR3 protein. The table lists about a million distinct CDR3 sequences, roughly half of them singletons, with 20% to 25% in the top ten. The TCR sequence derives from a woman aged 55-70 years in good health. The rearrangement links TRBV4-2 to TRBJ2-1, with 7 positions matching TRBD2. The source material was blood. CDR3 DNA: TGTGCCAGCAGCCCATTAGCGGGCTTCTCCTACAATGAGCAGTTCTTC. It yields the protein CASSPLAGFSYNEQFF.